Sequencing of this TCR beta chain was carried out in a study of T cell responses to AZD1222 COVID-19 vaccine. The study's findings and limits: With two AZD1222 doses given, Spike-specific TCR breadth and depth both rose. The sample set comprised mostly white British donors with more females, and clonal diversity was possibly underestimated.

For this clone: Its antigen remains unidentified.

Germline V gene lookup returns CDR1 LGHNA and CDR2 YNFKEQ. The V gene lost 1 base and the J gene lost 8 bases, with 15 bases spanning the gap. CDR3 length: 15 residues. Generated by immunoSEQ multiplex PCR, the TCRdb table keeps only in-frame clones and is missing some. The sample carries 65,000 to 100,000 clones, 80% recorded once. The sample consisted of peripheral blood, taken on day 0 of AZD1222 vaccination. The TCR was taken from an adult in good health. The chain recombines TRBV4-2 with TRBJ2-1; D may match TRBD1 or TRBD2 (5 bases each). In DNA, the CDR3 is TGTGCCAGCAGCCAAGGTCTTGCAGGGAGCGATGAGCAGTTCTTC. Translated, it gives CASSQGLAGSDEQFF.